This passage covers 17 T cell receptor beta chains from one sample sequenced in a study of blood T cell repertoires in COVID-19. TCRdb keeps only in-frame clones here, not all; method: immunoSEQ multiplex PCR. This sample carries about 140,000 clones, over 75% of them seen once, and the ten largest clones take about 5%. The sequenced sample consisted of peripheral blood. The receptor set was obtained from a woman aged 45-59 years with acute or convalescent COVID-19.

The V gene is TRBV10-2, the J gene TRBJ2-7; D is uncertain. The CDR3 has 12 residues. V lost 2 bases and J lost 3, with 5 bases in between. Germline CDR1 reads WSHSY; CDR2 reads SAAADI. The CDR3 region has the DNA TGCGCCAGCAGTGAGATCAGCTACGAGCAGTACTTC. Its protein is CASSEISYEQYF.

This chain joins TRBV7-2 and TRBJ2-3, with unresolved D. V lost 3 bases and J 10 bases, leaving 11 bases between the germline ends. The V gene's germline CDR1 is SGHTA and CDR2 FQGNSA. This CDR3 has 12 residues. The CDR3 here is CASSFPLQAQYF. In DNA form, the CDR3 reads TGTGCCAGCAGCTTCCCCCTCCAGGCGCAGTATTTT.

The rearrangement links TRBV19 to TRBJ1-1; D is perhaps TRBD1 (6 bases). The V and J ends lost 5 bases and 3 bases respectively, with 16 bases between them. The CDR3 sequence is 15 residues long. Germline V gene data show CDR1 as LNHDA and CDR2 as SQIVND (reference sequence). This CDR3 reads CASSQQSEGDTEAFF. DNA for the CDR3: TGTGCCAGTAGTCAGCAAAGTGAGGGGGACACTGAAGCTTTCTTT.

The V call is TRBV9, the J call TRBJ2-5; TRBD2 matches at 9 bases. The length of the CDR3 is 16 residues. V lost 2 bases, J lost 4 bases, and 9 bases stayed unmatched. From germline, CDR1 is SGDLS and CDR2 YYNGEE. The CDR3 DNA reads as TGTGCCAGCAGCGTCCTAGGGGTAGCGGGGGCAGAGACCCAGTACTTC. Its translation: CASSVLGVAGAETQYF.

The V and J genes are TRBV28 and TRBJ1-4; 7 bases map to TRBD1. CDR1 and CDR2 from the germline V gene are MDHEN and SYDVKM. This CDR3 spans 14 amino acids. Germline trimming cut 2 bases from V and 11 bases from J; bases unmatched to any gene: 8. The CDR3 DNA sequence: TGTGCCAGCAGTTTAGGGACAGCCCGGGGGAAACTGTTTTTT. Amino acids: CASSLGTARGKLFF.

The rearrangement uses TRBV30 and TRBJ2-7; D may be TRBD2 (7 bases). The germline gives CDR1 GTSNPN, CDR2 SVGIG (reference sequence). The V end was cut by 7 bases, the J end by 7 bases, with 23 bases between. The length of the CDR3 is 14 residues. CDR3 sequence: CASNIGGGPREQYF. The CDR3 nucleotides read TGTGCCTCAAACATTGGGGGGGGGCCCAGGGAGCAGTACTTC. Using reference TRBV30 and TRBJ2-7 for the parts outside the CDR3, the full variable domain is SQTIHQWPATLVQPVGSPLSLECTVEGTSNPNLYWYRQAAGRGLQLLFYSVGIGQISSEVPQNLSASRPQDRQFILSSKKLLLSDSGFYLCASNIGGGPREQYFGPGTRLTVT.

Concerning this clone itself: Different DNA sequences within this sample yield the same CDR3. The V gene is TRBV9, the J gene TRBJ1-4; D is possibly TRBD1 (6 bases). The CDR3 contains 14 residues. Germline V gene sequence: CDR1 SGDLS, CDR2 YYNGEE. V lost 3 bases and J lost 7, with 13 bases in between. This CDR3 is CASSASGGREKLFF. The CDR3 nucleotides are TGTGCCAGCAGCGCCTCGGGGGGGCGTGAAAAACTGTTTTTT. Filled out from reference TRBV9 and TRBJ1-4, the complete variable domain reads DSGVTQTPKHLITATGQRVTLRCSPRSGDLSVYWYQQSLDQGLQFLIQYYNGEERAKGNILERFSAQQFPDLHSELNLSSLELGDSALYFCASSASGGREKLFFGSGTQLSVL.

This clone was seen ten or more times. This chain joins TRBV14 and TRBJ1-2, with D hard to call. Germline values: CDR1 SGHDN, CDR2 FVKESK. CDR3 size: 14 residues. V was shortened by 1 base and J by 4 bases, with 10 bases between the two germline ends. The CDR3 DNA reads TGTGCCAGCAGCCAAGTGTCCGGAGGCTATGGCTACACCTTC. Its protein product is CASSQVSGGYGYTF. Full variable domain (missing parts from reference TRBV14 and TRBJ1-2): EAGVTQFPSHSVIEKGQTVTLRCDPISGHDNLYWYRRVMGKEIKFLLHFVKESKQDESGMPNNRFLAERTGGTYSTLKVQPAELEDSGVYFCASSQVSGGYGYTFGSGTRLTVV.

The rearrangement joins TRBV7-3 to TRBJ2-1; TRBD2 is a possible D gene (6 bases). Germline CDR1 reads SGHTA; CDR2 reads FQGTGA. V was pared by 3 bases and J by 6 bases, with 21 bases between. There are 17 residues in the CDR3. The CDR3 loop reads CASSFGYSGLRGNEQFF. The CDR3 region has the DNA TGTGCCAGCAGCTTTGGTTATAGCGGATTACGGGGCAATGAGCAGTTCTTC.

The table lists this clone with a count of one. The rearrangement links TRBV21-1 to TRBJ2-2; TRBD2 reflects the table's D call only, with no check against the DNA. TRBV21-1 is noted as a pseudogene. This CDR3 contains 15 residues. The CDR3 DNA reads TGTGCCAGCAGCAAAGTAATAGCGTTAGCCGGGGAGCTGTTTTTT. Protein product: CASSKVIALAGELFF.

J is TRBJ2-6 and V is TRBV6-2 or TRBV6-3; 7 positions match TRBD2. This CDR3 is built from 17 residues. Germline values: CDR1 MNHEY, CDR2 SVGEGT. V shed 5 bases, J shed 0 bases, and the junction held 7 bases outside the gene matches. In nucleotides, the CDR3 is TGTGCCAGCAGTAACCCCGGGGGGATCTCTGGGGCCAACGTCCTGACTTTC. Translation gives CASSNPGGISGANVLTF.

This clone was detected once. This sequence joins TRBV7-3 and TRBJ1-2; TRBD1 might be the D (6 bases). The CDR3 sequence is 13 residues long. Germline CDR1 and CDR2: SGHTA and FQGTGA. V was cut by 3 bases and J by 6 bases, with 11 bases left in between. CDR3 protein: CASSFDGQHGYTF. CDR3 DNA: TGTGCCAGCAGCTTCGACGGACAGCATGGCTACACCTTC. The variable domain in full, with the rest retrieved from reference TRBV7-3 and TRBJ1-2, is GAGVSQTPSNKVTEKGKYVELRCDPISGHTALYWYRQSLGQGPEFLIYFQGTGAADDSGLPNDRFFAVRPEGSVSTLKIQRTERGDSAVYLCASSFDGQHGYTFGSGTRLTVV.

The chain uses TRBV7-2 and TRBJ1-6; D perhaps matches TRBD1 (6 bases). The V gene lost 6 bases and the J gene lost 7 bases, with 19 bases spanning the gap. There are 16 residues in the CDR3. Germline loops: CDR1 SGHTA, CDR2 FQGNSA. CDR3 loop: CASRTIGGARNSPLHF. The DNA of the CDR3 is TGTGCCAGCAGGACAATAGGGGGGGCGCGGAATTCACCCCTCCACTTT.

J is TRBJ2-2 and V is TRBV7-7; D possibly corresponds to TRBD2 (6 bases). The CDR3 loop spans 15 amino acids. Per the germline V gene, CDR1 is SSHAT and CDR2 is FNYEAQ (reference sequence). Trimming left V 1 base short and J 6 bases short, with 12 bases between. The CDR3 DNA sequence: TGTGCCAGCAGCTTAGTCGGAGGGGAGGCCGGGGAGCTGTTTTTT. Its translation is CASSLVGGEAGELFF.

The CDR3 nucleotides read TGTGCCAGCAGCGTGCTCAGCGGGGGGGGACCAGATACGCAGTATTTT. Translated, it gives CASSVLSGGGPDTQYF. The chain couples TRBV9 to TRBJ2-3, with TRBD2 identical over 10 bases. This CDR3 has 16 residues. V trimming: 2 bases; J trimming: 4 bases; junction bases outside the gene matches: 7. The germline gives CDR1 SGDLS, CDR2 YYNGEE. Variable domain in full (rest from reference TRBV9 and TRBJ2-3): DSGVTQTPKHLITATGQRVTLRCSPRSGDLSVYWYQQSLDQGLQFLIQYYNGEERAKGNILERFSAQQFPDLHSELNLSSLELGDSALYFCASSVLSGGGPDTQYFGPGTRLTVL.

This clone has a single count. V usage is TRBV3-1 (or the pseudogene TRBV3-2) and J usage is TRBJ2-5; a weak D match, TRBD2 (5 bases). V was pared by 4 bases and J by 5 bases, with 20 bases between. Germline V gives CDR1 LGHDT, CDR2 YNNKEL (reference sequence). CDR3 size: 16 residues. This chain's CDR3 is CASSPGESIGWETQYF. As DNA, the CDR3 is TGTGCCAGCAGCCCCGGGGAGTCTATTGGGTGGGAGACCCAGTACTTC.

This clone has just a few counts. The chain is built from TRBV4-1 and TRBJ1-1; 7 nucleotides align to TRBD1. V was clipped by 1 base and J by 10 bases; unmatched bases: 6. Germline V gives CDR1 MGHRA, CDR2 YSYEKL. This CDR3 has 13 residues. In nucleotides, the CDR3 is TGCGCCAGCAGCCAAGGGGACAGTATGGCAGCTTTCTTT. Residues: CASSQGDSMAAFF.